This T cell receptor (beta chain) originates from a study of control samples from healthy donors and cancer patients. The length of the CDR3 is 15 residues. The V segment lost 6 bases and the J segment 2 bases; nucleotides outside the gene matches: 5. CDR1 MNHEY and CDR2 SVGAGI come from the germline V gene. This clone was observed once. Produced via immunoSEQ multiplex PCR; TCRdb's table is partial and in-frame only. The table has about 220,000 clones, around 94% seen once; the top ten hold roughly 1.6%. The V and J genes are TRBV6-5 and TRBJ1-2; TRBD1 aligns across 11 bases. Sequenced input: blood. The clonotype was recovered from a man aged 45-65 years in good health. CDR3 in DNA: TGTGCCAGCAGCGCCGGGACAGGGGGGAACTATGGCTACACCTTC. Translated: CASSAGTGGNYGYTF.